The rows below give T cell receptor beta chains drawn from one sample of a study of cytomegalovirus exposure and HLA in healthy donors. TCRdb's copy holds only in-frame clones and misses some; the assay was immunoSEQ multiplex PCR. The data show over 150,000 clones, roughly 80% seen once. The material sequenced was PBMCs. These TCRs come from a human donor in good health. CDR3s include the opening cysteine and the closing phenylalanine or tryptophan. A D gene is named only where the DNA matches it firmly. Some rows have no size entry. The others give once, few or many, or a class for an expanded clone.

CDR3 length | J gene | D gene | clone size | V gene | CDR3 DNA | CDR3 protein
15 | TRBJ2-1 | TRBD2 | - | TRBV9 | TGTGCCAGCAGCGCCTCGGGACTAGTATACAATGAGCAGTTCTTC | CASSASGLVYNEQFF
16 | TRBJ1-2 | - | - | TRBV5-1 | TGCGCCAGCAGCTTGTATGGGGATGGGGCCGGGTATGGCTACACCTTC | CASSLYGDGAGYGYTF
16 | TRBJ1-2 | - | - | TRBV28 | TGTGCCAGCAGTTTGAAGAAAGGACCGAGGGCCTATGGCTACACCTTC | CASSLKKGPRAYGYTF
15 | TRBJ2-2 | - | - | TRBV19 | TGTGCCAGTACCCCTGAGGAAGGGGTCGCCGGGGAGCTGTTTTTT | CASTPEEGVAGELFF
18 | TRBJ2-1 | TRBD2 | - | TRBV7-6 | TGTGCCAGCACCTTCTCCTTTCAGGGCGGGGGGGCGCGGAATGAGCAGTTCTTC | CASTFSFQGGGARNEQFF
15 | TRBJ1-1 | TRBD1 | - | TRBV6-5 | TGTGCCAGCAGTTACTCCCGGGACAGCCGGAGGGAAGCTTTCTTT | CASSYSRDSRREAFF
16 | TRBJ1-3 | - | - | TRBV9 | TGTGCCAGCAGCGCTCTTCCAGGGGCCTCTCGAAACACCATATATTTT | CASSALPGASRNTIYF
13 | TRBJ2-5 | - | - | TRBV5-1 | TGCGCCAGCAGCCTCGACCCAGTCGGGGCCCAGTACTTC | CASSLDPVGAQYF
15 | TRBJ2-1 | TRBD2 | few | TRBV2 | TGTGCCAGCAGTGAATACACTAGCGGGGACAATGAGCAGTTCTTC | CASSEYTSGDNEQFF
12 | TRBJ1-5 | - | - | TRBV4-2 | TGTGCCAGCAGCCAAGGGGCTCAGCCCCAGCATTTT | CASSQGAQPQHF
11 | TRBJ2-1 | - | - | TRBV7-9 | TGTGCCAGCAGTCGGGGTAATGAGCAGTTCTTC | CASSRGNEQFF
14 | TRBJ2-3 | - | few | TRBV4-3 | TGCGCCAGCAGACGGGGACATAGCACAGATACGCAGTATTTT | CASRRGHSTDTQYF
15 | TRBJ1-4 | TRBD1 | few | TRBV5-1 | TGCGCCAGCAGCTTGTTACCGGGACAGAATGAAAAACTGTTTTTT | CASSLLPGQNEKLFF
15 | TRBJ1-2 | - | - | TRBV2 | TGTGCCAGCAGTGAGCGGCAGATAGCTAACTATGGCTACACCTTC | CASSERQIANYGYTF
13 | TRBJ1-5 | - | - | TRBV5-6 | TGTGCCAGCAGCTTGGCGGGAGGCCAGCCCCAGCATTTT | CASSLAGGQPQHF
16 | TRBJ2-7 | - | - | TRBV10-2 | TGCGCCAGCAGCCATAGTAGACAGGCTCGCTCCTACGAGCAGTACTTC | CASSHSRQARSYEQYF
14 | TRBJ1-2 | - | - | TRBV4-3 | TGCGCCAGCAGCCCCCGGCGGGGCCTCTATGGCTACACCTTC | CASSPRRGLYGYTF